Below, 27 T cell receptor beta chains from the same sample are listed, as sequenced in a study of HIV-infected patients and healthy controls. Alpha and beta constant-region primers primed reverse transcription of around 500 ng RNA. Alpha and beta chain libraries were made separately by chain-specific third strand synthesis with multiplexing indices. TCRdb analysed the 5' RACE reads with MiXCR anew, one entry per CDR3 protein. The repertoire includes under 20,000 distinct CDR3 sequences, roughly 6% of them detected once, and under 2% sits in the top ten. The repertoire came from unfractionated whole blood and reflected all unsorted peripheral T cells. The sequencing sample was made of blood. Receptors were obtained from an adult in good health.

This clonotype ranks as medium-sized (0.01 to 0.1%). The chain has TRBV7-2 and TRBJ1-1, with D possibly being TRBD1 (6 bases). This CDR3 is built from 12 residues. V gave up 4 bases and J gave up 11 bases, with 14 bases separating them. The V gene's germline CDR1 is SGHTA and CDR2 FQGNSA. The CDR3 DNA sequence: TGTGCCAGCAGCTGGGGGGGACAAGGGGCTTTCTTT. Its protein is CASSWGGQGAFF.

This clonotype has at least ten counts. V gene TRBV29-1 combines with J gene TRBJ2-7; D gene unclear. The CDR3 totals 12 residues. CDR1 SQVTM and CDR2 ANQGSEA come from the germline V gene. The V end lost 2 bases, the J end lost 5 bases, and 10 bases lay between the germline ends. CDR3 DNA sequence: TGCAGCGTTGAAACCGATTTAGACGAGCAGTACTTC. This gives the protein CSVETDLDEQYF.

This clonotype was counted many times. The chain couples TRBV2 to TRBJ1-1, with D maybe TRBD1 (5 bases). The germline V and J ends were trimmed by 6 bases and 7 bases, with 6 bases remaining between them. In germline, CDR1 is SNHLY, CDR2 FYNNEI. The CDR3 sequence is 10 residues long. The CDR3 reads CASRQVEAFF. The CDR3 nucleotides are TGTGCCAGCAGACAGGTTGAAGCTTTCTTT.

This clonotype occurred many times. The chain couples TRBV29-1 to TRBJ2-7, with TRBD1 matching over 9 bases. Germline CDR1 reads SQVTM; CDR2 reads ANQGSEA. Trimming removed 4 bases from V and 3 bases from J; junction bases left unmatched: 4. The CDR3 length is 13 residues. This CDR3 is CSVVLDRGYEQYF. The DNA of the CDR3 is TGCAGCGTTGTTCTGGACAGGGGCTACGAGCAGTACTTC.

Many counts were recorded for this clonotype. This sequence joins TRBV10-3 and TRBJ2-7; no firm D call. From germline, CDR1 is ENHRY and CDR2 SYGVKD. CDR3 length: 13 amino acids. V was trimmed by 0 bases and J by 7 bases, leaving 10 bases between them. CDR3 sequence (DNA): TGTGCCATCAGTGAGTCAATGGTGTCGGAGCAGTACTTC. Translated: CAISESMVSEQYF.

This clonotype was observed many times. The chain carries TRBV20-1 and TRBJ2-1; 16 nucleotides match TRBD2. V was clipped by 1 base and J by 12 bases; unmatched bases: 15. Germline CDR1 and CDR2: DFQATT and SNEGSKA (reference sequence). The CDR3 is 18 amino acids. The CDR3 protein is CSARVGTSGGVSPARQFF. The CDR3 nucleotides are TGCAGTGCTAGAGTAGGGACTAGCGGGGGGGTGAGTCCCGCTCGGCAGTTCTTC.

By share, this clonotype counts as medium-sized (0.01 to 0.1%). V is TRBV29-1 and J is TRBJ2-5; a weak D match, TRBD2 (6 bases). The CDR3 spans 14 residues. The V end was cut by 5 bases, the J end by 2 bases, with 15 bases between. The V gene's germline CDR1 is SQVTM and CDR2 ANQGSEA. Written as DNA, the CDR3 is TGCAGCGTTCATGGAGGGGCTGGACAAGAGACCCAGTACTTC. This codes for CSVHGGAGQETQYF.

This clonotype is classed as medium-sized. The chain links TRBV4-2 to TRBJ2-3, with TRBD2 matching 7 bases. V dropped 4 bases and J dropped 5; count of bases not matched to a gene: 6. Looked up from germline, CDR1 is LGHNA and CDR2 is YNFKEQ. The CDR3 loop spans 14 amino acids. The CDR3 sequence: CASSPRLAQDTQYF. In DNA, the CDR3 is TGTGCCAGCAGCCCCCGACTAGCACAAGATACGCAGTATTTT.

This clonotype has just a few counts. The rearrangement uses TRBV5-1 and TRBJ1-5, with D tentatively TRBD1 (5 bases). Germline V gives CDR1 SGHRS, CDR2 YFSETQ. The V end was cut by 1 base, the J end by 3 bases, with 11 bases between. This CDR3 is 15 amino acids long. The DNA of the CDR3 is TGCGCCAGCAGCTTGTCCGGGGGAGACAATCAGCCCCAGCATTTT. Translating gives CASSLSGGDNQPQHF.

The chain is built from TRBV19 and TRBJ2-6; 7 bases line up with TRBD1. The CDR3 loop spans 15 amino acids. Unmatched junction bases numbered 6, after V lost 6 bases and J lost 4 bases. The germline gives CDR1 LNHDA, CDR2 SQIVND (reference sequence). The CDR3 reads CASRWGQRGANVLTF. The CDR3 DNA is TGTGCCAGTAGATGGGGACAGCGCGGGGCCAACGTCCTGACTTTC.

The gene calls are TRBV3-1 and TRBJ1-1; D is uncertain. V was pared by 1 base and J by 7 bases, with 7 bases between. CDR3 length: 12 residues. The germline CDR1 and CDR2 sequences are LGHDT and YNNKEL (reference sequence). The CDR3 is CASSQVKGEAFF. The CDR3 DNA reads TGTGCCAGCAGCCAAGTTAAGGGTGAAGCTTTCTTT.

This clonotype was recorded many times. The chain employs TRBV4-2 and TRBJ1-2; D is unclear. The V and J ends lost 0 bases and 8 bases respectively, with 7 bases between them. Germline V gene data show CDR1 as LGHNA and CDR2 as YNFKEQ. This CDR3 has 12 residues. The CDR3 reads CASSQDRSGYTF. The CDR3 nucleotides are TGTGCCAGCAGCCAAGATAGGAGCGGCTACACCTTC.

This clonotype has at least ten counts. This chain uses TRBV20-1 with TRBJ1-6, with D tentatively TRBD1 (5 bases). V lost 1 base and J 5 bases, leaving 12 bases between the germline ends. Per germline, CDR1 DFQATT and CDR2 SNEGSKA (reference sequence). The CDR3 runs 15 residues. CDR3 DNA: TGCAGTGCTAGAGGTTACGGGGCGGATAATTCACCCCTCCACTTT. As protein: CSARGYGADNSPLHF.

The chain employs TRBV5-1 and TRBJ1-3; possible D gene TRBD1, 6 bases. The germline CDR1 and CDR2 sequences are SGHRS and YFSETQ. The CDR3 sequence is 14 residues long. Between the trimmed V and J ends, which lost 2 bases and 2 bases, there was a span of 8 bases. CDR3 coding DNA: TGCGCCAGCAGCTTAACAGGGCCTGGAAACACCATATATTTT. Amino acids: CASSLTGPGNTIYF.

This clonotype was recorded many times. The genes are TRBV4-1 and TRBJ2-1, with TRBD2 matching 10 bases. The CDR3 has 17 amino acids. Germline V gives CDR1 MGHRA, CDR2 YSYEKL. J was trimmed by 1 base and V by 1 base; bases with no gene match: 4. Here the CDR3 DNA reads TGCGCCAGCAGCCAAGGGAAACTAGCGGGGTCCTACAATGAGCAGTTCTTC. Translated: CASSQGKLAGSYNEQFF.

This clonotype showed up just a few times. CDR3 DNA sequence: TGTGCCAGCAGCCAAGATCGCGGGGGCCACAGCACAGATACGCAGTATTTT. This sequence encodes CASSQDRGGHSTDTQYF. J is TRBJ2-3 and V is TRBV4-2; D perhaps matches TRBD2 (7 bases). This CDR3 is built from 17 residues. Trimming shortened V by 0 bases and J by 0 bases, and 13 bases separated the two germline ends. Germline loops: CDR1 LGHNA, CDR2 YNFKEQ.

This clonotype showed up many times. CDR3 region: CASSLRPGGPTDTQYF. The DNA of the CDR3 is TGTGCCAGCAGCTTACGCCCTGGGGGGCCCACAGATACGCAGTATTTT. The V call is TRBV7-2, the J call TRBJ2-3; D assignment may be TRBD1 or TRBD2 (6 bases each). The germline V and J ends were trimmed by 2 bases and 2 bases, with 14 bases remaining between them. Germline CDR1 SGHTA, CDR2 FQGNSA. The CDR3 has 16 amino acids.

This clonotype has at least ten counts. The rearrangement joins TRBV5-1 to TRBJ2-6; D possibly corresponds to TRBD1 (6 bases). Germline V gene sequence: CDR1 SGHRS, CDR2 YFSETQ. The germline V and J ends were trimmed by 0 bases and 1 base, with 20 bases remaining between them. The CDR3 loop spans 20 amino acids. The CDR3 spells CASSLAGVDSQISGANVLTF. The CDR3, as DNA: TGCGCCAGCAGCTTGGCCGGTGTGGACAGCCAGATTTCTGGGGCCAACGTCCTGACTTTC.

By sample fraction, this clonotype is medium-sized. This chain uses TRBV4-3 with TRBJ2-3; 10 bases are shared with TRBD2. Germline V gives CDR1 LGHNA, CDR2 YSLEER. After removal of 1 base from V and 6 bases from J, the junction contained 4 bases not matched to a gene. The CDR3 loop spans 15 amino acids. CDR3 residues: CASSQGLAGLDTQYF. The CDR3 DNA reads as TGCGCCAGCAGCCAAGGACTAGCGGGTTTGGATACGCAGTATTTT.

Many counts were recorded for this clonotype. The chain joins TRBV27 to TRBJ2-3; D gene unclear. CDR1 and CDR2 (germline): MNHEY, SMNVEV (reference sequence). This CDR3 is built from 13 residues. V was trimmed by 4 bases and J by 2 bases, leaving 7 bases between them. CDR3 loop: CASSSEHTDTQYF. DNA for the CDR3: TGTGCCAGCAGTTCGGAGCACACAGATACGCAGTATTTT.

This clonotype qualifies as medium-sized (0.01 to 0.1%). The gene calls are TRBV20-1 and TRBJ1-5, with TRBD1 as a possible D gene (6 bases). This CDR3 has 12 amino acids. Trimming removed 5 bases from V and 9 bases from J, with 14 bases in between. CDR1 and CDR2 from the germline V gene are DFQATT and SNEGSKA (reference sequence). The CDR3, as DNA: TGCAGTGCTGGAACAGGGTTGCGGCCCCAGCATTTT. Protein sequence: CSAGTGLRPQHF.

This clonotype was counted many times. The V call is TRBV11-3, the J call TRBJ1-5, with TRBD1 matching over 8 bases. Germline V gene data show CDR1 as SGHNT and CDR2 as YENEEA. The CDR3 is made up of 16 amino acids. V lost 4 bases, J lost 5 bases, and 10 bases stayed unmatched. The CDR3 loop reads CASSSPLQGAHQPQHF. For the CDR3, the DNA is TGTGCCAGCAGCTCCCCCCTCCAGGGGGCTCATCAGCCCCAGCATTTT.

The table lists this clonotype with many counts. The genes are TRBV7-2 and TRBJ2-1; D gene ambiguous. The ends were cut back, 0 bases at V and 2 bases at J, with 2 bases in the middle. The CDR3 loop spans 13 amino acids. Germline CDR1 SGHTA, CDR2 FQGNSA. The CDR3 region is CASSLAPYNEQFF. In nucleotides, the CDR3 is TGTGCCAGCAGCTTAGCGCCCTACAATGAGCAGTTCTTC.

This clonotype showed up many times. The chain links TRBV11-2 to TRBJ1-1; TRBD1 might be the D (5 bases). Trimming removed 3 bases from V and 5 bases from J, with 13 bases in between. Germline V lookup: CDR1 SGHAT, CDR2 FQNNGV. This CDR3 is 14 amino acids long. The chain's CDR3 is CASSFEGSGTEAFF. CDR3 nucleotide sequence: TGTGCCAGCAGCTTTGAGGGGTCGGGGACTGAAGCTTTCTTT. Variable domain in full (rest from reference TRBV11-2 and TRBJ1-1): EAGVAQSPRYKIIEKRQSVAFWCNPISGHATLYWYQQILGQGPKLLIQFQNNGVVDDSQLPKDRFSAERLKGVDSTLKIQPAKLEDSAVYLCASSFEGSGTEAFFGQGTRLTVV.

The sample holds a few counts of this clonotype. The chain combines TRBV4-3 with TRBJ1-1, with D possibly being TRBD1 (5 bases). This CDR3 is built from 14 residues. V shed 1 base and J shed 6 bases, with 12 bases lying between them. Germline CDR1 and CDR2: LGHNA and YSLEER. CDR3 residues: CASSQAPRDAEAFF. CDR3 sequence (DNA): TGCGCCAGCAGCCAAGCCCCCCGGGACGCTGAAGCTTTCTTT.

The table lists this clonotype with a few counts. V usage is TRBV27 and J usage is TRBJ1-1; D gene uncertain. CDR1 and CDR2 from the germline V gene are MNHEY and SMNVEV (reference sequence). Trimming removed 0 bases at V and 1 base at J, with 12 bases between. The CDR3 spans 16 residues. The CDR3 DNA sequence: TGTGCCAGCAGTTTATCGGTTGGGGTTGGGAACACTGAAGCTTTCTTT. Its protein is CASSLSVGVGNTEAFF.

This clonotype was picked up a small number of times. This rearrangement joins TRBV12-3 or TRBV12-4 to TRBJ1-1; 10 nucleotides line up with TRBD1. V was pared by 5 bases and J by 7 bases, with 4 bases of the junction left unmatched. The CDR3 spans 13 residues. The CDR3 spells CASSGTGASEAFF. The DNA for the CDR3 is TGTGCCAGCAGTGGGACAGGGGCCAGTGAAGCTTTCTTT.